The 2 T cell receptor beta chains reported below all come from one sample, sequenced in a study of siplizumab effects on memory and regulatory T cells. Some clones are missing from TCRdb's copy, which holds only in-frame ones; the method was immunoSEQ multiplex PCR. This sample has about 72,000 clones; about 90% occur once, and the top ten carry approximately 30%. Sequencing input: CD8+ T cells sorted from blood. These receptors were collected from a human donor in good health.

The chain combines TRBV9 with TRBJ1-4; TRBD1 aligns across 7 bases. The CDR3 has 13 amino acids. V dropped 4 bases and J dropped 7; count of bases not matched to a gene: 4. Germline V lookup: CDR1 SGDLS, CDR2 YYNGEE. The CDR3 sequence is CASSLGTAEKLFF. In DNA, the CDR3 is TGTGCCAGCAGCCTAGGGACAGCTGAAAAACTGTTTTTT.

The chain links TRBV7-6 to TRBJ2-7; 7 bases fit TRBD1. The CDR3 loop spans 15 amino acids. CDR1 is SGHVS, CDR2 FNYEAQ, per germline. After removal of 1 base from V and 2 bases from J, the junction contained 5 bases not matched to a gene. The CDR3 spells CASSLEGTAAYEQYF. CDR3 nucleotides: TGTGCCAGCAGCTTAGAAGGGACAGCAGCCTACGAGCAGTACTTC.